This is a list of T cell receptor beta chains from one sample in a study of regulatory T cells in long-lasting Graves disease. TCRdb called the multiplex PCR reads again in MiXCR, with one record for every CDR3 protein. The profile shows about 420,000 distinct CDR3 sequences, about a quarter of them singletons. The specimen comprised peripheral blood mononuclear cells (PBMCs), sampled when the disease was refractory, from a patient treated with antithyroid drugs. The source of these receptors is a female donor with Graves disease. Each CDR3 is given with its conserved first and last residue. The D gene is left open where the match is weak.

TRBD2	TRBV3-1	TRBJ2-2	14	CASSQVGGIGELFF
NA	TRBV6-4	TRBJ1-1	13	CASSDSWNTEAFF
TRBD1	TRBV6-5	TRBJ2-7	15	CASSYFGTGSDEQYF
NA	TRBV7-2	TRBJ2-6	19	CASSLVGGPAWRGANVLTF
NA	TRBV7-9	TRBJ1-4	16	CASSPPGGYEGEKLFF
TRBD1	TRBV6-1	TRBJ1-3	16	CASRQDPGQGSNTIYF
NA	TRBV7-7	TRBJ2-7	14	CASSPQISAGEQYF
TRBD2	TRBV7-2	TRBJ2-7	14	CASSVVPSGIEQYF
NA	TRBV7-2	TRBJ2-7	16	CASSLAGARVAYEQYF
NA	TRBV28	TRBJ1-5	12	CASTLGRQPQHF
TRBD2	TRBV7-2	TRBJ2-7	16	CASSFNWGLAEYEQYF
NA	TRBV5-4	TRBJ1-1	15	CASRNLYGQNTEAFF
NA	TRBV10-3	TRBJ2-7	16	CAISESRTALSYEQYF
TRBD1	TRBV11-2	TRBJ1-1	13	CATDRARGTEAFF
TRBD2	TRBV7-3	TRBJ2-3	15	CASSPTSGPADTQYF
NA	TRBV7-9	TRBJ1-5	15	CASSEGQGSNQPQHF
NA	TRBV2	TRBJ1-2	13	CASRYGSNYGYTF
NA	TRBV12-3/TRBV12-4	TRBJ1-6	14	CASSLRGGPSPLHF
TRBD2	TRBV27	TRBJ2-5	15	CASSFRSGREETQYF
NA	TRBV7-6	TRBJ2-6	14	CASSARTGANVLTF
TRBD2	TRBV2	TRBJ2-7	15	CASSEGASGLYEQYF
TRBD1	TRBV7-2	TRBJ1-1	15	CASSLMGTGVVVAFF
TRBD2	TRBV20-1	TRBJ2-3	16	CSARGRGGRTTDTQYF
NA	TRBV6-1	TRBJ1-4	14	CASRPGTANEKLFF
TRBD2	TRBV25-1	TRBJ2-7	16	CASLSPTSGDIYEQYF
NA	TRBV9	TRBJ1-2	18	CASSVAIAAGRVNYGYTF
TRBD1	TRBV28	TRBJ1-4	14	CASSTGGANEKLFF
TRBD1	TRBV29-1	TRBJ2-4	14	CSVEAQGRGQGQYF
NA	TRBV20-1	TRBJ2-7	12	CSASENGYEQYF